This TCR beta chain was sequenced during a study of shared clonotypes between healthy human individuals. Study summary: There were three CD4 naive, three CD4 memory, two CD8 naive and one CD8 memory plates per donor.

Assay execution proceeded at the deep level. Produced via immunoSEQ multiplex PCR; TCRdb's table is partial and in-frame only. The sample lists more than 550,000 clones; 72% were seen once. This CDR3 contains 14 residues. The germline gives CDR1 SQVTM, CDR2 ANQGSEA. The V gene lost 4 bases and the J gene lost 3 bases, with 12 bases spanning the gap. Worth noting for this clone: Its antigen is currently unknown.

The study's findings and limits: Naive subsets typically showed greater estimated richness than memory subsets.

J is TRBJ2-2 and V is TRBV29-1, with D perhaps TRBD1 or TRBD2 (6 bases each). The sequenced sample consisted of memory CD4+ T cells sorted from blood. As to subset: CD45RA-negative fraction. The source of this sequence is a woman aged 25 to 39 in good health. CDR3 protein: CSVAQGTYTGELFF. For the CDR3, the DNA is TGCAGCGTTGCTCAGGGGACTTACACCGGGGAGCTGTTTTTT.